This T cell receptor beta chain was sequenced during a study of OX40 agonist ivuxolimab in advanced cancers. TCRdb's copy holds only in-frame clones and misses some; the assay was immunoSEQ multiplex PCR. The sample lists fewer than 25,000 clones, approximately 85% occurring once. Autoimmune disease history or systemic immunosuppression meant exclusion. CDR1 and CDR2 (germline): SGHTA, FQGTGA. CDR3 length equals 15 residues. V was pared by 0 bases and J by 5 bases, with 13 bases between. Worth noting for this clone: Its antigen remains unidentified.

Study-level points and caveats: Averaging showed that CD8+ T cells had more expanded clones than CD4+ did. Low levels of normalized T-cell clonal expansion also appeared in some nonresponders.

The sequencing used CD4+ or CD8+ T cells sorted from blood, collected in a trial of the OX40 agonist ivuxolimab. This TCR was recovered from an adult with an advanced solid tumor such as melanoma, head and neck, liver or kidney cancer. V gene TRBV7-3 combines with J gene TRBJ1-1; D perhaps matches TRBD1 (6 bases). The CDR3 is CASSLTRGGRTEAFF. For the CDR3, the DNA is TGTGCCAGCAGCTTAACTCGAGGGGGAAGGACTGAAGCTTTCTTT.